The 28 T cell receptor beta chains listed next were all sequenced from one sample in a study of T-cell reconstitution after alpha-beta-depleted transplantation in children. The authors prepared the TCRbeta library with unique molecular identifiers. TCRdb reprocessed the PCR reads via MiXCR and lists one record per CDR3 protein. In the table there are about 1,000,000 distinct CDR3 sequences, about 31% of which are singletons. Here the sequenced sample was PBMCs, mostly from graft donor cells, taken 360 days after TCRalphabeta/CD19-depleted stem cell transplant. These receptors were taken from a boy under three years old who had a stem cell transplant for SCID, so the T cells may come from the graft donor.

This clonotype came up a few times. The rearrangement joins TRBV9 to TRBJ2-1; tentatively, D is TRBD1 (6 bases). CDR3 length equals 16 residues. V dropped 2 bases and J dropped 0 bases, with 12 bases sitting between them. CDR1 SGDLS and CDR2 YYNGEE come from the germline V gene. CDR3 bases: TGTGCCAGCAGCGTTCTAACAGGGAGCTCCTACAATGAGCAGTTCTTC. This sequence encodes CASSVLTGSSYNEQFF.

This chain joins TRBV7-9 and TRBJ2-7; no clear D gene. Deletions cut 4 bases from V and 0 bases from J, with 10 bases between. This CDR3 is 14 amino acids long. The germline V gene has CDR1 SEHNR and CDR2 FQNEAQ (reference sequence). The CDR3 DNA reads TGTGCCAGCAGCTACCCGAGCCCCTCCTACGAGCAGTACTTC. Its translation is CASSYPSPSYEQYF.

This clonotype was seen only a few times. This chain connects TRBV12-3 or TRBV12-4 to TRBJ1-2; D gene ambiguous. With 8 bases removed from V and 1 base from J, the gap between germline ends came to 20 bases. The CDR3 consists of 16 residues. CDR3 DNA sequence: TGTGCCAGCTTGGACGAGTCGCTCGGTTTTAACTATGGCTACACCTTC. Translated: CASLDESLGFNYGYTF.

Only one count was recorded for this clonotype. This sequence joins TRBV7-8 and TRBJ2-2; D unresolved. This CDR3 region has 13 residues. The V and J ends lost 2 bases and 7 bases respectively, with 8 bases between them. Germline CDR1 and CDR2: SGHVS and FQNEAQ. Here the CDR3 reads CASSLIFLGELFF. The CDR3 DNA is TGTGCCAGCAGCTTAATCTTCCTCGGGGAGCTGTTTTTT.

This clonotype was counted between two and nine times. V and J are TRBV4-3 and TRBJ1-3, with D perhaps TRBD1 (6 bases). Looked up from germline, CDR1 is LGHNA and CDR2 is YSLEER. The V gene lost 0 bases and the J gene lost 2 bases, with 14 bases spanning the gap. This CDR3 comprises 17 residues. This CDR3 is CASSQDQRPGAGNTIYF. The CDR3 DNA reads TGCGCCAGCAGCCAAGATCAAAGGCCAGGGGCTGGAAACACCATATATTTT.

This clonotype has only a few counts. The V call is TRBV7-2, the J call TRBJ2-1; weak D call: TRBD2 (6 bases). The CDR3 loop spans 16 amino acids. The V gene lost 5 bases and the J gene lost 0 bases, with 14 bases spanning the gap. Germline V CDR1 and CDR2: SGHTA, FQGNSA. The CDR3 DNA is TGTGCCAGCAGCCCACTGCGGGGTACCTCCTACAATGAGCAGTTCTTC. Translated: CASSPLRGTSYNEQFF.

This clonotype was counted ten times or more. The chain has TRBV20-1 and TRBJ2-7; maybe TRBD2 (5 bases). The V and J ends lost 5 bases and 4 bases respectively, with 18 bases between them. Looked up from germline, CDR1 is DFQATT and CDR2 is SNEGSKA (reference sequence). The CDR3 has 14 residues. CDR3 nucleotide sequence: TGCAGTGCTGTACCGGGATGGGGTTGGTACGAGCAGTACTTC. It codes for CSAVPGWGWYEQYF.

This clonotype showed up many times. The chain joins TRBV4-1 to TRBJ2-2; D is perhaps TRBD2 (6 bases). Deletions cut 4 bases from V and 4 bases from J, with 16 bases between. The CDR3 is 16 residues long. Germline-derived CDR1 and CDR2 are MGHRA and YSYEKL. In DNA form, the CDR3 reads TGCGCCAGCAGCCCAAGGGGAGGACAACCCACCGGGGAGCTGTTTTTT. This gives the protein CASSPRGGQPTGELFF.

V is TRBV6-5 and J is TRBJ2-5, with D possibly being TRBD2 (7 bases). In germline, CDR1 is MNHEY, CDR2 SVGAGI. The CDR3 contains 14 residues. V lost 2 bases and J lost 5, with 12 bases in between. CDR3 loop: CASSYGGAWETQYF. The CDR3 DNA follows: TGTGCCAGCAGTTACGGGGGGGCGTGGGAGACCCAGTACTTC.

This clonotype was observed a handful of times. The J gene is TRBJ2-1, the V gene TRBV25-1; no clear D. The CDR3 has 14 amino acids. The germline gives CDR1 MGHDK, CDR2 SYGVNS. Trimming removed 0 bases at V and 7 bases at J, with 10 bases between. The CDR3 coding sequence is TGTGCCAGCAGTGAATATCGGGCGTCGAATGAGCAGTTCTTC. Translating gives CASSEYRASNEQFF.

This clonotype has only a few counts. The limits of the CDR3 on the DNA are not certain, so only TCRdb's listed CDR3 is given. This rearrangement joins TRBV5-1 to TRBJ2-1; the DNA was not compared with TRBD1, the D call given in the table. The CDR3 length is 16 residues, termini included. CDR1 and CDR2 from the germline V gene are SGHRS and YFSETQ. CDR3 sequence: CASSFGMGSLRNPEFF.

This clonotype was counted between two and nine times. The V and J genes are TRBV25-1 and TRBJ1-1, with no clear D. From germline, CDR1 is MGHDK and CDR2 SYGVNS. V was cut by 6 bases and J by 4 bases, with 9 bases left in between. CDR3 length: 12 amino acids. The CDR3 bases are TGTGCCAGCAGAGGAGCTATCACTGAAGCTTTCTTT. Protein sequence: CASRGAITEAFF. Full variable domain (outside the CDR3, taken from reference TRBV25-1 and TRBJ1-1): EADIYQTPRYLVIGTGKKITLECSQTMGHDKMYWYQQDPGMELHLIHYSYGVNSTEKGDLSSESTVSRIRTEHFPLTLESARPSHTSQYLCASRGAITEAFFGQGTRLTVV.

The V gene is TRBV11-2, the J gene TRBJ2-3, with D perhaps assigned TRBD1 or TRBD2 (6 bases each). Germline CDR1 and CDR2: SGHAT and FQNNGV. V was pared by 2 bases and J by 3 bases, with 21 bases between. The CDR3 is 18 residues long. For the CDR3, the DNA is TGTGCCAGCAGCTTACCCCCAGAGGAGGGACATTTGACAGATACGCAGTATTTT. This codes for CASSLPPEEGHLTDTQYF.

V and J are TRBV20-1 and TRBJ2-5; 10 bases are a match to TRBD1. The germline gives CDR1 DFQATT, CDR2 SNEGSKA (reference sequence). V dropped 6 bases and J dropped 4; count of bases not matched to a gene: 5. This CDR3 region has 13 residues. CDR3: CSAGTGVIETQYF. DNA of the CDR3: TGCAGTGCCGGGACAGGGGTAATAGAGACCCAGTACTTC.

V and J are TRBV15 and TRBJ2-3; 8 nucleotides match TRBD1. The J segment lost 2 bases and the V segment lost 7 bases, leaving 8 bases of the junction unmatched. The CDR3 is 15 amino acids. Germline CDR1 and CDR2: LNHNV and YYDKDF (reference sequence). The DNA for the CDR3 is TGTGCCACCAACCGGGGGACAGGTCCCACAGATACGCAGTATTTT. Its protein product is CATNRGTGPTDTQYF.

This clonotype was seen a handful of times. CDR3 bases: TGTGCCAGCTCACTCCGGACAGCCAATTCCTATGGCTACACCTTC. Protein: CASSLRTANSYGYTF. The chain couples TRBV18 to TRBJ1-2, with a tentative D call TRBD1 (6 bases). This CDR3 contains 15 residues. Between the trimmed V and J ends, which lost 4 bases and 4 bases, there was a span of 16 bases. Germline CDR1 reads KGHSH; CDR2 reads LQKENI.

The chain combines TRBV12-3 or TRBV12-4 with TRBJ2-1; 7 bases map to TRBD1. CDR3 length: 15 residues. With V trimmed by 7 bases and J by 7 bases, 13 bases remained unmatched. Here the CDR3 DNA reads TGTGCCAGCACCTTCGGGGCAGGGGGAAGGAATGAGCAGTTCTTC. The encoded protein is CASTFGAGGRNEQFF.

The rearrangement links TRBV7-2 to TRBJ2-1, with D unclear. The germline gives CDR1 SGHTA, CDR2 FQGNSA. Trimming cost V 7 bases and J 4 bases, with 11 bases left between them. The CDR3 is made up of 13 amino acids. This chain's CDR3 is CASTLFSYNEQFF. CDR3 nucleotides: TGTGCCAGCACCCTTTTTTCTTACAATGAGCAGTTCTTC.

This chain uses TRBV12-3 or TRBV12-4 with TRBJ2-3, with D uncertain. Between the trimmed V and J ends, which lost 3 bases and 0 bases, there was a span of 13 bases. The CDR3 is made up of 16 amino acids. CDR3 loop: CASSLVVPSSTDTQYF. CDR3 nucleotide sequence: TGTGCCAGCAGTTTGGTTGTCCCCTCAAGCACAGATACGCAGTATTTT.

This clonotype was seen many times. CDR3 in DNA: TGCGCCAGCAGCCCAGAAGGGGGTCACAATGAGCAGTTCTTC. It translates to CASSPEGGHNEQFF. The chain links TRBV5-1 to TRBJ2-1, with D possibly TRBD1 on 6 matching bases. There are 14 residues in the CDR3. V was cut by 4 bases and J by 5 bases, with 13 bases left in between. The germline V gene has CDR1 SGHRS and CDR2 YFSETQ. The whole variable domain, remainder taken from reference TRBV5-1 and TRBJ2-1, is KAGVTQTPRYLIKTRGQQVTLSCSPISGHRSVSWYQQTPGQGLQFLFEYFSETQRNKGNFPGRFSGRQFSNSRSEMNVSTLELGDSALYLCASSPEGGHNEQFFGPGTRLTVL.

The chain links TRBV3-1 to TRBJ1-5; D uncertain. CDR3 length: 15 residues. In germline, CDR1 is LGHDT, CDR2 YNNKEL (reference sequence). Trimming pared 0 bases from V and 0 bases from J, leaving 6 bases between. CDR3 protein: CASSQDLLSNQPQHF. CDR3 coding DNA: TGTGCCAGCAGCCAAGATCTCCTTAGCAATCAGCCCCAGCATTTT.

This rearrangement joins TRBV27 to TRBJ2-7, with 7 bases matching TRBD1. V lost 4 bases and J lost 3; bases outside the gene matches: 9. CDR1 is MNHEY, CDR2 SMNVEV, per germline (reference sequence). The CDR3 contains 15 residues. The CDR3 DNA sequence: TGTGCCAGCAGTTGGGGCAGGGGGAAGGGCTACGAGCAGTACTTC. Its protein is CASSWGRGKGYEQYF.

This clonotype occurred a few times. V and J are TRBV28 and TRBJ2-7, with D unresolved. Germline V lookup: CDR1 MDHEN, CDR2 SYDVKM. Trimming stripped 10 bases from V and 2 bases from J, with 15 bases between. The CDR3 is 13 residues long. The CDR3 loop is CATDPGVAYEQYF. The CDR3 nucleotides are TGTGCCACCGATCCGGGTGTGGCCTACGAGCAGTACTTC.

This clonotype has just a few counts. CDR3 amino acids: CASTTINYGYTF. The CDR3 DNA sequence: TGTGCCAGCACTACAATAAACTATGGCTACACCTTC. The rearrangement links TRBV6-6 to TRBJ1-2; D is uncertain. The germline CDR1 and CDR2 sequences are MNHNY and SVGAGI (reference sequence). This CDR3 has 12 residues. V lost 7 bases to trimming and J lost 2 bases, with 8 bases between them.

The chain is built from TRBV20-1 and TRBJ2-3; D gene uncertain. The CDR3 sequence is 15 residues long. Germline V gene sequence: CDR1 DFQATT, CDR2 SNEGSKA (reference sequence). Trimming pared 3 bases from V and 0 bases from J, leaving 13 bases between. Here the CDR3 DNA reads TGCAGTGCTAGCTGGCAGAGAGCTAGCACAGATACGCAGTATTTT. Translating gives CSASWQRASTDTQYF.

As for this clonotype: At one end, the junction sequence differs from germline, possibly due to a read error. This sequence joins TRBV28 and TRBJ2-5, with D perhaps being TRBD1 or TRBD2 (5 bases each). Per germline, CDR1 MDHEN and CDR2 SYDVKM. This CDR3 comprises 15 residues. In nucleotides, the CDR3 is TGTGCCAGCAGTCCCCGTACGAGAGGGGTAAAAGACGAGGACTTC. This encodes CASSPRTRGVKDEDF.

The chain has TRBV5-1 and TRBJ2-7; 9 positions match TRBD1. Trimming removed 2 bases from V and 0 bases from J; junction bases left unmatched: 9. CDR3 length: 17 amino acids. Germline V gene sequence: CDR1 SGHRS, CDR2 YFSETQ. Here the CDR3 DNA reads TGCGCCAGCAGCTTTTCCGCCCGGACAGGGGTCTCCTACGAGCAGTACTTC. Amino acids: CASSFSARTGVSYEQYF.

This chain uses TRBV24-1 with TRBJ2-5; 10 bases map to TRBD2. CDR3 length: 14 amino acids. The J segment lost 4 bases and the V segment lost 3 bases, leaving 1 base of the junction unmatched. Germline V gene data show CDR1 as KGHDR and CDR2 as SFDVKD. The CDR3 DNA is TGTGCCACCAGTGATCCTAGCGGGGGAGAGACCCAGTACTTC. Its protein is CATSDPSGGETQYF.